The 7 T cell receptor beta chains presented below share a single source sample, sequenced in a study of control samples from healthy donors and cancer patients (dated by TCRdb to between 2020 and 2021). The library was made by the immunoSEQ multiplex PCR assay. Held by TCRdb, this immuneACCESS table contains in-frame sequences only and omits some clones. Under half of the omission traces to an unresolved V gene where checked; the cause of the rest is unknown. The sample table contains about 170,000 clones; only one count was recorded for approximately 86% of them. The ten largest clones represent around 5.1% of the sample. Sequencing was carried out using blood. The receptor source for this set is a woman aged 25 to 39 in good health.

This chain joins TRBV5-1 and TRBJ2-5; 8 nucleotides agree with TRBD2. The CDR3 runs 16 residues. V gave up 2 bases and J gave up 4 bases; unmatched junction bases: 10. The germline CDR1 and CDR2 sequences are SGHRS and YFSETQ. CDR3 sequence (DNA): TGCGCCAGCAGCTTTTTCACTCGGGGGGGAGGAGAGACCCAGTACTTC. It codes for CASSFFTRGGGETQYF.

The CDR3 region has the DNA TGTGCCAGCAGCGTATCCACTCGAGGAGGGTCGACTGAAGCTTTCTTT. Amino acid sequence: CASSVSTRGGSTEAFF. The chain links TRBV9 to TRBJ1-1, with D uncertain. V was clipped by 1 base and J by 5 bases, with 18 bases between them. The CDR3 loop spans 16 amino acids. CDR1 is SGDLS and CDR2 is YYNGEE in the germline V gene.

The rearrangement uses TRBV7-2 and TRBJ2-2; D remains ambiguous. The germline V gene encodes CDR1 SGHTA and CDR2 FQGNSA. The CDR3 runs 12 residues. V lost 4 bases and J 3 bases, leaving 3 bases between the germline ends. CDR3 sequence: CASSSYTGELFF. CDR3 nucleotide sequence: TGTGCCAGCAGCTCGTACACCGGGGAGCTGTTTTTT.

V is TRBV18 and J is TRBJ2-1; D may be TRBD1 (6 bases). The CDR3 covers 16 residues. The germline gives CDR1 KGHSH, CDR2 LQKENI. Trimming stripped 0 bases from V and 0 bases from J, with 9 bases between. This CDR3 reads CASSPPGQSSYNEQFF. CDR3 nucleotide sequence: TGTGCCAGCTCACCACCGGGACAAAGCTCCTACAATGAGCAGTTCTTC. Full variable domain (missing parts from reference TRBV18 and TRBJ2-1): NAGVMQNPRHLVRRRGQEARLRCSPMKGHSHVYWYRQLPEEGLKFMVYLQKENIIDESGMPKERFSAEFPKEGPSILRIQQVVRGDSAAYFCASSPPGQSSYNEQFFGPGTRLTVL.

V and J are TRBV19 and TRBJ2-5; weak D call: TRBD2 (5 bases). CDR3 length: 14 amino acids. Trimming left V 6 bases short and J 7 bases short, with 18 bases between. CDR1 and CDR2 (germline): LNHDA, SQIVND (reference sequence). The CDR3 DNA is TGTGCCAGTAGCGCGGGTCCCATGATAGGGACCCAGTACTTC. This codes for CASSAGPMIGTQYF.

The sample holds one count of this clone. V gene TRBV7-9 combines with J gene TRBJ2-7; tentative D call: TRBD1 (6 bases). The CDR3 runs to 14 residues. The V end lost 2 bases, the J end lost 5 bases, and 13 bases lay between the germline ends. Germline V gives CDR1 SEHNR, CDR2 FQNEAQ (reference sequence). CDR3 sequence: CASSLKGGGNEQYV. The CDR3 DNA follows: TGTGCCAGCAGCTTAAAAGGGGGTGGGAACGAGCAGTACGTC.

The chain joins TRBV10-2 to TRBJ2-1; 13 bases match TRBD2. V shed 10 bases, J shed 7 bases, and the junction held 7 bases outside the gene matches. The CDR3 covers 14 residues. Germline CDR1 is WSHSY and CDR2 is SAAADI. CDR3 DNA: TGCGCCACCCGGACTAGCGGGGGTAGGAATGAGCAGTTCTTC. Its protein product is CATRTSGGRNEQFF.